A selection of T cell receptor beta chains follows, all from one sample in a study of blood T cell repertoires in COVID-19. Clones were read by immunoSEQ multiplex PCR, and TCRdb kept only the in-frame ones, dropping some. This sample has more than 70,000 clones, with under 85% found just once. The sample was peripheral blood. The receptors come from a human donor in a cohort sampled during active COVID-19. Both conserved end residues are part of each CDR3. The D gene is left open where the match is weak. Clone size is shown for a subset of rows, as once, few, many or a class of expanded clone.

v_gene	abundance	j_gene	d_gene	CDR3nt	CDR3aa
TRBV11-2	once	TRBJ1-4	TRBD1	TGTGCCAGCAGCCGGGACAGTCCTCCCTCGCTCCTAGAAAAACTGTTTTTT	CASSRDSPPSLLEKLFF
TRBV6-5	few	TRBJ1-5	TRBD1	TGTGCCAGCAGAACGGGACAGGCTTATCAGCCCCAGCATTTT	CASRTGQAYQPQHF
TRBV7-2	few	TRBJ1-2	TRBD1	TGTGCCAGCAGCTTAGGAGGGGGCTCGGGTGGCTACACCTTC	CASSLGGGSGGYTF
TRBV4-1	NA	TRBJ1-4	NA	TGCGCCAGCAGCCAAACAGGGAACAGGTTAACTAATGAAAAACTGTTTTTT	CASSQTGNRLTNEKLFF
TRBV5-1	NA	TRBJ1-1	TRBD1	TGCGCCAGCAGCTTGGTCGGGACAGCTAAAGAAGCTTTCTTT	CASSLVGTAKEAFF
TRBV6-6	NA	TRBJ2-7	NA	TGTGCCAGCAGTTACCAGACCTTAGGGAGCTCCTACGAGCAGTACTTC	CASSYQTLGSSYEQYF
TRBV9	NA	TRBJ2-6	NA	TGTGCCAGCAGCGTACAGGCTGCTGGGGCCAACGTCCTGACTTTC	CASSVQAAGANVLTF
TRBV11-2	NA	TRBJ2-7	TRBD2	TGTGCCAGCAGCCCCCAGAGCGGGGGGCTCGAGCAGTACTTC	CASSPQSGGLEQYF
TRBV20-1	NA	TRBJ1-2	NA	TGCAGTGCTAGAACCAGGGATGGCTACACCTTC	CSARTRDGYTF
TRBV12-3/TRBV12-4	few	TRBJ2-7	TRBD1	TGTGCCAGCGTACAGGGGGTCCCGGGCGAGCAGTACTTC	CASVQGVPGEQYF
TRBV9	NA	TRBJ1-3	NA	TGTGCCAGCAGCGCCGGGACATTTGGAAACACCATATATTTT	CASSAGTFGNTIYF
TRBV29-1	NA	TRBJ2-5	NA	TGCAGCGTTGTTGGCGGTCAAGAGACCCAGTACTTC	CSVVGGQETQYF
TRBV30	NA	TRBJ1-1	NA	TGTGCCTGGGAAGGACAGACGAACACTGAAGCTTTCTTT	CAWEGQTNTEAFF
TRBV3-1/TRBV3-2	NA	TRBJ2-7	NA	TGTGCCAGCAGCCAACAGGGGTCAGCCTACGAGCAGTACTTC	CASSQQGSAYEQYF
TRBV3-1/TRBV3-2	few	TRBJ2-7	NA	TGTGCCAGCAGCCCTAGCTTCTACGAGCAGTACTTC	CASSPSFYEQYF
TRBV10-1	many	TRBJ1-6	NA	TGCGCCAGCAGTGAAAACAGGCCACCTTCACCCCTCCACTTT	CASSENRPPSPLHF
TRBV30	NA	TRBJ1-6	NA	TGTGCCTGGAGTACGGGGGTTGGAAATTCACCCCTCCACTTT	CAWSTGVGNSPLHF
TRBV6-2/TRBV6-3	NA	TRBJ2-7	NA	TGTGCCAGCAGCGCCAGTTCGTACGAGCAGTACTTC	CASSASSYEQYF
TRBV6-2/TRBV6-3	few	TRBJ1-2	NA	TGTGCCAGCAGCCCGGGACTAAACTATGGCTACACCTTC	CASSPGLNYGYTF
TRBV30	NA	TRBJ1-4	NA	TGTGCCTGGAGTGTATTGGAGAATGAAAAACTGTTTTTT	CAWSVLENEKLFF
TRBV6-1	NA	TRBJ2-5	NA	TGTGCCAGCAGTGAAGTAGGTGGGGGGGCCGAGACCCAGTACTTC	CASSEVGGGAETQYF
TRBV30	NA	TRBJ1-3	TRBD1	TGTGGAGCTGGACAGGGGGCGGACACCATATATTTT	CGAGQGADTIYF
TRBV6-4	few	TRBJ1-5	NA	TGTGCCAGCAGTGGCGACAGAGGCCAGCCCCAGCATTTT	CASSGDRGQPQHF
TRBV12-3/TRBV12-4	NA	TRBJ1-1	NA	TGTGCCAGCATCCCGTGGGCTGGGACTGAAGCTTTCTTT	CASIPWAGTEAFF
TRBV19	once	TRBJ1-2	NA	TGTGCCAGTAGTTTGGGACAAACCCGGAACTATGGCTACACCTTC	CASSLGQTRNYGYTF
TRBV5-6	NA	TRBJ2-5	TRBD2	TGTGCCAGCAGCTTTTTCGGCCGGGACTATCAAGAGACCCAGTACTTC	CASSFFGRDYQETQYF
TRBV4-3	few	TRBJ1-6	TRBD1	TGCGCCAGCAGCCAAGTCGACAGGGAAGGATCACCCCTCCACTTT	CASSQVDREGSPLHF
TRBV5-1	NA	TRBJ2-3	TRBD1	TGCGCCAGCAGCTTATTTATCGACAGGGGTGGGCTCGGGGGAGATACGCAGTATTTT	CASSLFIDRGGLGGDTQYF
TRBV9	NA	TRBJ1-2	TRBD1	TGTGCCAGCAGCGGACCCGGGACAGGGATTTTTGGCTACACCTTC	CASSGPGTGIFGYTF
TRBV7-9	NA	TRBJ2-4	NA	TGTGCCAGCACCCCTTCTGGGGTAGCGGCCAAAAACATTCAGTACTTC	CASTPSGVAAKNIQYF
TRBV21-1	NA	TRBJ1-5	NA	TGTGCCAGCAGCAAAGAGGAGAGAGAGACTCAGCCCCAGCATTTT	CASSKEERETQPQHF
TRBV28	NA	TRBJ2-2	TRBD2	TGTGCCAGCAGCCAAAGAGGCGGGGGGCACACCGGGGAGCTGTTTTTT	CASSQRGGGHTGELFF
TRBV5-1	NA	TRBJ1-1	NA	TGCGCCAGCAGCTTGGGGACAGCCGTGGGTGTTTTAGAAGCTTTCTTT	CASSLGTAVGVLEAFF
TRBV7-2	NA	TRBJ1-6	TRBD1	TGTGCCAGCAGAGCGGACAGGGTCAGGGGATCACCCCTCCACTTT	CASRADRVRGSPLHF
TRBV5-1	NA	TRBJ1-1	NA	TGCGCCAGCAGCTTGCGGGGGGCCACTGAAGCTTTCTTT	CASSLRGATEAFF
TRBV7-8	NA	TRBJ1-5	NA	TGTGCCAGCAGCCCCGCTAGGGGCAAATATGGCAATCAGCCCCAGCATTTT	CASSPARGKYGNQPQHF
TRBV5-8	few	TRBJ1-2	NA	TGTGCCAGCAGCTTGCCAGGGTCCTATGGCTACACCTTC	CASSLPGSYGYTF
TRBV5-1	NA	TRBJ1-5	TRBD1	TGCGCCAGCAGCTCCGAGACAGGGGCGAATCAGCCCCAGCATTTT	CASSSETGANQPQHF
TRBV2	NA	TRBJ2-7	TRBD2	TGTGCCAGCAGTGGTAAACTAGCGGGGGCTCCCTACGAGCAGTACTTC	CASSGKLAGAPYEQYF
TRBV2	NA	TRBJ2-7	TRBD1	TGTGCCAGCAGGGCCGGGACAGGGTTCTACGAGCAGTACTTC	CASRAGTGFYEQYF
TRBV9	NA	TRBJ2-7	NA	TGTGCCAGCAGCCCTGGGGACACCCGGTACGAGCAGTACTTC	CASSPGDTRYEQYF
TRBV6-2/TRBV6-3	NA	TRBJ1-2	NA	TGTGCCAGCAGTTACCGGGCGGGGACGGTAAACTATGGCTACACCTTC	CASSYRAGTVNYGYTF
TRBV7-9	NA	TRBJ1-4	NA	TGTGCCAGCGAGCCTCGGGGGGAGGAAAAACTGTTTTTT	CASEPRGEEKLFF
TRBV6-5	NA	TRBJ1-6	NA	TGTGCCAGCAGTTACTCGGGGGGATCCACTAATTCACCCCTCCACTTT	CASSYSGGSTNSPLHF
TRBV30	NA	TRBJ2-7	NA	TGTGCCTGGAGTGTGCGATTTTACTACGAGCAGTACTTC	CAWSVRFYYEQYF